Sequencing of this T cell receptor beta chain was carried out in a study of shared clonotypes between healthy human individuals (dated by TCRdb to about 2020). With respect to the entire study: A couple of women and three men aged 18 to 49 years were included in the cohort. For each donor, CD4 naive and CD4 memory were each run on three plates, CD8 naive on two plates, and CD8 memory on one plate. To estimate repertoire size and how much clonotypes are shared between individuals, the study performed deep sequencing of blood TCR repertoires from five healthy adults. To increase sequencing depth and limit assay-specific biases, TCR repertoire library preparation and sequencing were carried out by different laboratories using diverse techniques. Each donor's leukapheresis produced roughly between roughly 0.94 and 9.5 billion PBMCs.

Healthy HIV-negative adults with no recently reported acute infections or vaccinations were included as donors. Every donor was a Caucasian adult living in Nashville, Tennessee, USA. CD4+ T cells were enriched by magnetic negative selection; naive cells were then positively selected on CD45RA, and the negative fraction formed the memory subset. Blood was collected by leukapheresis, and PBMCs were isolated by Ficoll-Histopaque density gradient centrifugation and then cryopreserved in liquid nitrogen vapor phase. Analytical flow cytometry was used to check the purity and quantity of each magnetically sorted T cell population. Genomic DNA was isolated from each sorted fraction and quantified by UV absorbance on a Nanodrop 2000c. Using the deep immunoSEQ assay, TCR CDR3 regions were amplified from genomic DNA by multiplex PCR. For each cell subset, the extracted genomic DNA was distributed evenly across all wells of several immunoSEQ 96-well plates, and each plate served as one replicate. For sorted subsets, about 200 ng genomic DNA, equal to 30,000 or so T cell genomes, was loaded into each replicate PCR. The purified libraries were quantified using a Qubit 3.0 fluorometer, sized with a Bioanalyzer 2100, and then quantified again using the KAPA Library Quantification kit. Every immunoSEQ 96-well plate was sequenced on a separate single-read 150-cycle Illumina NextSeq 550 flow cell. The authors processed their data as follows. Because only junctional sequences without quality scores were contained in the immunoSEQ output, filtering matching that applied to full-length reads could not be performed. Sequences were annotated with PyIR, a Python wrapper for IgBLAST v1.9, and V/J genes and CDR3 were assigned using IMGT germline references. Reads with weak V/J assignments (E-value above 1e-6), missing CDR3, stop codons, out-of-frame junctions, or ambiguous translated residues were removed. V3J clonotypes were defined as sequences sharing the same inferred V gene, J gene, and CDR3 amino acid sequence. Percentage overlap between repertoires was computed as shared unique clonotypes divided by the size of the smaller repertoire. RTK rarefaction, the Chao1 estimator, and Recon v2.1 estimates of unobserved clonotypes were used to assess repertoire richness. OLGA was used to compute generation probabilities for all TCRbeta clonotypes that the gDNA method yielded from a handful of donors. The table was pulled from immuneACCESS by TCRdb, which kept in-frame rearrangements only. Such tables lose some clones; where checked, under half of the loss comes from unresolved V genes, and the rest has no known cause. V, J and clone size were drawn from that table, and D and trimming were deduced from the DNA. This sample comprises about 710,000 clones, less than 80% of them detected only once. The ten largest clonotypes hold around 2% of the sample.

General findings and caveats noted by the study authors: Pairwise subsampling led to the expectation that sequencing depth would affect the degree of clonotype sharing among donors. Clonotypes shared by all four sorted-subset donors showed higher generation probabilities than non-shared clonotypes. Sampling was limited to blood, and TCR repertoires in tissue likely differ from TCR repertoires in blood. Because the study included a small number of donors, the genetic and exposure-history diversity represented was limited. Estimated clonotype richness was generally larger for naive than for memory subsets. Even with the large sequencing depth, rarefaction of the sorted-subset datasets indicated that sequencing was incomplete. Roughly 5% of naive CD4, more than 3% of naive CD8, roughly 2.4% of memory CD4, and 0.4% of memory CD8 clonotypes were shared across several donors.

In regard to this clone: Its antigen remains undetermined. Within one base of it there is no much larger clone, and no base qualities were kept.

This clonotype was obtained from a woman aged 30 to 39 in good health. Sequencing was performed on memory CD4+ T cells sorted from blood. In light of the paper, this sample's cell subset or site label describes: CD45RA-negative fraction.

The nucleotide sequence is given as TGCGCCAGCAGCCCATATGGGGACTCCGGTAGGGGCGAGCAGTACTTC. Its amino acids are CASSPYGDSGRGEQYF. The chain couples TRBV5-1 to TRBJ2-7, with TRBD2 perhaps the D gene, on 6 matching bases. CDR1 and CDR2 were assigned from the germline V gene as SGHRS and YFSETQ. V is reduced by 4 bases and J by 6 bases, leaving a spacing of 23 bases between them. Its CDR3 holds 16 amino acids, cysteine through phenylalanine. Kept here is only the CDR3 DNA, which spans 48 bases and is read in frame from base 1.